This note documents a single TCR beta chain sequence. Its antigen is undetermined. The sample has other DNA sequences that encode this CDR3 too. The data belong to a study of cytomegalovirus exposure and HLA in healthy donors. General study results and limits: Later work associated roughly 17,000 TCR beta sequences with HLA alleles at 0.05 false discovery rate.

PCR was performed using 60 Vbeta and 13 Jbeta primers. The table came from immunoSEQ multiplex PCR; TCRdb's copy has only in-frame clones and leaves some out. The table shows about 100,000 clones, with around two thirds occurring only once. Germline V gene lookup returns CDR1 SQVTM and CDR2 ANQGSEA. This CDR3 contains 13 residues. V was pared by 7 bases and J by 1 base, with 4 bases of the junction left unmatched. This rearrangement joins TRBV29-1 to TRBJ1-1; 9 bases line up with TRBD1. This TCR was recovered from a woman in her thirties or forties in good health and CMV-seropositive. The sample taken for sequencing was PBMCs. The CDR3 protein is CSALGQGNTEAFF. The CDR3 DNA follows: TGCAGCGCCCTGGGACAGGGGAACACTGAAGCTTTCTTT.